The 23 T cell receptor beta chains in this list originate from one sample, sequenced in a study of OX40 agonist ivuxolimab in advanced cancers. The repertoire was sequenced with immunoSEQ multiplex PCR; TCRdb's copy has only in-frame clones and lacks some. This table holds approximately 69,000 clones, approximately 89% found once. Here the sequenced sample was CD4+ or CD8+ T cells sorted from blood, taken in a trial of the OX40 agonist ivuxolimab. These receptors were taken from an adult with an advanced solid tumor such as melanoma, head and neck, liver or kidney cancer.

This chain connects TRBV6-6 to TRBJ1-1; possibly TRBD1 for D (5 bases). The CDR3 extends over 14 amino acids. The ends were cut back, 5 bases at V and 2 bases at J, with 12 bases in the middle. Germline CDR1 reads MNHNY; CDR2 reads SVGAGI (reference sequence). Written as DNA, the CDR3 is TGTGCCAGCAGTGACCCCCGGGGCAACACTGAAGCTTTCTTT. Amino acid sequence: CASSDPRGNTEAFF.

The V gene is TRBV11-2, the J gene TRBJ2-1; TRBD2 matches at 9 bases. V gave up 3 bases and J gave up 4 bases; unmatched junction bases: 7. The CDR3 is 16 residues long. Germline CDR1 SGHAT, CDR2 FQNNGV. CDR3 amino acids: CASSFPGLAPYNEQFF. For the CDR3, the DNA is TGTGCCAGCAGCTTTCCGGGACTAGCCCCATACAATGAGCAGTTCTTC.

This chain links TRBV13 with TRBJ2-2; D gene uncertain. CDR1 is PRHDT, CDR2 FYEKMQ, per germline (reference sequence). Trimming cost V 5 bases and J 3 bases, with 10 bases left between them. The CDR3 loop spans 14 amino acids. CDR3 nucleotide sequence: TGTGCCAGCAGCAACCCTGGGGACACCGGGGAGCTGTTTTTT. It encodes CASSNPGDTGELFF.

V usage is TRBV5-1 and J usage is TRBJ2-1; the D gene is possibly TRBD2 (5 bases). The CDR3 is made up of 12 amino acids. The germline CDR1 and CDR2 sequences are SGHRS and YFSETQ. Trimming left V 0 bases short and J 9 bases short, with 7 bases between. The CDR3 spells CASSLDEGEQFF. The CDR3 coding sequence is TGCGCCAGCAGCTTGGACGAGGGTGAGCAGTTCTTC.

CDR3 DNA sequence: TGTGCCAGCAGCTTAACGGGGACCCCAGAGACCCAGTACTTC. Protein product: CASSLTGTPETQYF. The chain combines TRBV7-3 with TRBJ2-5; D tentatively fits TRBD1 or TRBD2 (5 bases each). The ends were cut back, 0 bases at V and 4 bases at J, with 9 bases in the middle. There are 14 residues in the CDR3. Germline V gene data show CDR1 as SGHTA and CDR2 as FQGTGA.

The CDR3 DNA is TGTGCCAGCAGCTTTGGGGGAGGGCTTGATACGCAGTATTTT. Protein sequence: CASSFGGGLDTQYF. The chain joins TRBV7-3 to TRBJ2-3, with TRBD2 matching 7 bases. Germline CDR1 SGHTA, CDR2 FQGTGA. The length of the CDR3 is 14 residues. The ends lost 3 bases at V and 6 bases at J; junction bases unmatched: 6.

This chain uses TRBV2 with TRBJ2-3; possibly TRBD1 for D (6 bases). This CDR3 has 15 amino acids. Deletions cut 3 bases from V and 4 bases from J, with 14 bases between. Germline V gives CDR1 SNHLY, CDR2 FYNNEI. The CDR3 region is CASSDTQGLADTQYF. The CDR3 nucleotides read TGTGCCAGCAGTGATACGCAGGGGTTAGCAGATACGCAGTATTTT.

The chain couples TRBV9 to TRBJ2-1, with D maybe TRBD2 (6 bases). V shed 3 bases and J shed 1 base, with 20 bases lying between them. CDR1 and CDR2 (germline): SGDLS, YYNGEE. CDR3 length: 18 residues. The CDR3: CASSAGLGGPGSYNEQFF. CDR3 DNA: TGTGCCAGCAGCGCTGGACTGGGGGGACCAGGGTCCTACAATGAGCAGTTCTTC.

The chain uses TRBV28 and TRBJ1-3; 8 bases are a match to TRBD1. This CDR3 is 16 amino acids long. CDR1 and CDR2 from the germline V gene are MDHEN and SYDVKM. Unmatched junction bases numbered 10, after V lost 6 bases and J lost 3 bases. CDR3 residues: CASSLRQGLGGNTIYF. CDR3 in DNA: TGTGCCAGCAGCCTCAGACAGGGGCTCGGTGGAAACACCATATATTTT.

This clone has just one count. J is TRBJ1-1 and V is TRBV19; D uncertain. Germline V gene data show CDR1 as LNHDA and CDR2 as SQIVND (reference sequence). V lost 3 bases, J lost 0 bases, and 8 bases lay in between. The CDR3 extends over 14 amino acids. CDR3 protein: CASSMQRLNTEAFF. DNA for the CDR3: TGTGCCAGTAGTATGCAGAGGCTGAACACTGAAGCTTTCTTT.

The J gene is TRBJ2-2, the V gene TRBV19; a possible D gene is TRBD2 (7 bases). Trimming took off 6 bases at V and 7 bases at J, with 18 bases between the two ends. Germline lookup yields CDR1 LNHDA and CDR2 SQIVND (reference sequence). The CDR3 is made up of 15 amino acids. The CDR3 DNA follows: TGTGCCAGTAGGACCTCGGGGGGCTGGAACGGGGAGCTGTTTTTT. It translates to CASRTSGGWNGELFF.

The chain links TRBV19 to TRBJ2-5; no firm D call. Germline CDR1 reads LNHDA; CDR2 reads SQIVND (reference sequence). V was pared by 2 bases and J by 2 bases, with 12 bases between. CDR3 size: 15 residues. The CDR3, as DNA: TGTGCCAGTAGTATAACGACTCACCCACAAGAGACCCAGTACTTC. It specifies CASSITTHPQETQYF.

The chain carries TRBV6-6 and TRBJ2-1; D remains ambiguous. This CDR3 spans 11 amino acids. Germline V gene sequence: CDR1 MNHNY, CDR2 SVGAGI (reference sequence). V was clipped by 0 bases and J by 10 bases, with 4 bases between them. The CDR3 protein is CASSYSKEQFF. The CDR3 DNA sequence: TGTGCCAGCAGTTACTCAAAAGAGCAGTTCTTC.

The chain combines TRBV18 with TRBJ2-5, with 8 positions matching TRBD2. Germline lookup yields CDR1 KGHSH and CDR2 LQKENI. The V gene end was trimmed by 0 bases and the J gene end by 1 base; junction bases not matched to a gene: 7. CDR3 size: 17 residues. CDR3 protein: CASSPPQAGGPQETQYF. CDR3 bases: TGTGCCAGCTCACCACCTCAGGCGGGAGGTCCCCAAGAGACCCAGTACTTC.

The V gene is TRBV10-2, the J gene TRBJ2-1, with 10 bases matching TRBD2. Germline V gives CDR1 WSHSY, CDR2 SAAADI. This CDR3 is built from 17 residues. J gave up 0 bases and V 8 bases, and 10 bases lay outside the gene matches. The CDR3 DNA is TGCGCCAGCTCCGGGACTAGCGCCACACACTCCTACAATGAGCAGTTCTTC. Translating gives CASSGTSATHSYNEQFF.

The chain combines TRBV7-8 with TRBJ2-3, with TRBD2 matching 7 bases. Germline V gives CDR1 SGHVS, CDR2 FQNEAQ. The CDR3 is 17 residues long. After removal of 6 bases from V and 3 bases from J, the junction contained 15 bases not matched to a gene. The DNA for the CDR3 is TGTGCCAGCAGATCCCTCGGGGGGAACGGGAGAACAGATACGCAGTATTTT. It specifies CASRSLGGNGRTDTQYF.

This chain joins TRBV5-1 and TRBJ2-2; D not resolved. V dropped 0 bases and J dropped 6 bases, with 9 bases sitting between them. The CDR3 extends over 14 amino acids. Germline V lookup: CDR1 SGHRS, CDR2 YFSETQ. The CDR3 is CASSLERIPGELFF. The CDR3 DNA reads TGCGCCAGCAGCTTGGAACGTATTCCCGGGGAGCTGTTTTTT.

The chain links TRBV25-1 to TRBJ2-1; D unresolved. The V gene lost 2 bases and the J gene lost 14 bases, with 10 bases spanning the gap. In germline, CDR1 is MGHDK, CDR2 SYGVNS. This CDR3 is built from 11 residues. Written as DNA, the CDR3 is TGTGCCAGCAGTGAAGTAGGATCTGAGTTCTTC. Its protein is CASSEVGSEFF.

The J gene is TRBJ1-1, the V gene TRBV6-6; 7 bases are shared with TRBD1. CDR3 length: 13 amino acids. The trim removed 6 bases at V and 1 base at J, leaving 2 bases unmatched. Germline lookup yields CDR1 MNHNY and CDR2 SVGAGI (reference sequence). The CDR3 region has the DNA TGTGCCAGCAGCCGGACAGGGAACACTGAAGCTTTCTTT. This encodes CASSRTGNTEAFF.

V is TRBV28 and J is TRBJ1-1, with TRBD1 matching over 8 bases. The length of the CDR3 is 18 residues. The V segment lost 3 bases and the J segment 0 bases; nucleotides outside the gene matches: 12. The germline V gene has CDR1 MDHEN and CDR2 SYDVKM. CDR3 coding DNA: TGTGCCAGCAGTTTCTACCCACGGACAGGGTTTATGAACACTGAAGCTTTCTTT. Translated, it gives CASSFYPRTGFMNTEAFF.

V is TRBV7-3 and J is TRBJ2-2; D possibly matches TRBD1 or TRBD2 (5 bases each). CDR1 is SGHTA, CDR2 FQGTGA, per germline. The CDR3 has 13 residues. V dropped 1 base and J dropped 7 bases, with 7 bases sitting between them. The CDR3 loop reads CASSLRGVGELFF. The CDR3 coding sequence is TGTGCCAGCAGCTTAAGAGGGGTCGGGGAGCTGTTTTTT.

In this sample, this clone turned up once. V is TRBV29-1 and J is TRBJ2-7; TRBD1 matches 10 bases. The CDR3 runs to 13 residues. Germline assignment: CDR1 SQVTM and CDR2 ANQGSEA. The ends lost 6 bases at V and 7 bases at J; junction bases unmatched: 9. CDR3 DNA: TGCAGCGTAATGGGACAGGGGACGAGGGAGCAGTACTTC. Amino acid sequence: CSVMGQGTREQYF.

The genes are TRBV5-8 and TRBJ2-5, with 9 bases fitting TRBD1. The CDR3 is 14 amino acids. Unmatched junction bases numbered 3, after V lost 4 bases and J lost 2 bases. Germline V gene lookup returns CDR1 SGHTS and CDR2 YDEGEE. CDR3 DNA sequence: TGTGCCAGCAGCGTTGGACAGGGGCAAGAGACCCAGTACTTC. This codes for CASSVGQGQETQYF.